This T cell receptor (beta chain) is from a study of shared clonotypes between healthy human individuals. Whole-study results and caveats: Clonotypes which were not shared had lower generation probabilities than clonotypes that all four donors shared.

For this clone: Its matching antigen is unknown. Other DNA sequences in this specimen translate into the identical CDR3.

Source study methods: Filtering differed, since immunoSEQ gave only junction sequences and no quality scores. The method was immunoSEQ multiplex PCR; TCRdb's version includes in-frame clones alone and lacks a portion of them. That table furnishes V, J and clone size, whereas the DNA furnished D and trimming. The data show about 1.1 million clones, more than 75% seen once. The CDR3 is 11 amino acids. With 7 bases removed from V and 3 bases from J, the gap between germline ends came to 9 bases. In germline, CDR1 is DFQATT, CDR2 SNEGSKA (reference sequence). This TCR came from a man between 18 and 35 years old in good health. Some clones in this sample may be carry-over from other donors' samples. Material: memory CD4+ T cells from PBMCs. Subset defined: CD45RA-negative fraction. The chain couples TRBV20-1 to TRBJ1-1, with D uncertain. The CDR3 sequence is CSGGRDTEAFF. CDR3 nucleotide sequence: TGCAGTGGTGGGAGAGACACTGAAGCTTTCTTT.